The text below deals with one TCR beta chain. Its antigen is unknown. Unique molecular identifiers were affixed to single, distinct cDNA molecules. TCRdb re-called the 5' RACE reads through MiXCR, storing one row per CDR3 protein. The sample records 70,000 to 95,000 distinct CDR3 sequences, about 16% being singletons. The data originate from a study of early T cells in non-severe SARS-CoV-2 infection. Study information: Unpaired chains resulted from sequencing bulk RNA of unsorted whole blood. General study results and limits: Anti-spike CD8 responses were favored in VDJdb matching, and private and CD4 specificities were missed.

The V segment lost 5 bases and the J segment 7 bases; nucleotides outside the gene matches: 11. This CDR3 has 16 residues. The sequence was collected from an adult who was a healthcare worker with PCR-confirmed SARS-CoV-2 infection or an uninfected control (not recorded which). This sequence joins TRBV12-3 or TRBV12-4 and TRBJ2-2; 9 positions agree with TRBD2. The sequenced sample consisted of whole blood. The DNA of the CDR3 is TGTGCCAGCAGTCCCCTGGCGGGAGGGCCTCTCGGGGAGCTGTTTTTT. Its translation is CASSPLAGGPLGELFF.